The present T cell receptor (beta chain) was sequenced within a study of blood T cell repertoires in COVID-19. Across the whole study: T cells, B-cell-depleted T cells, or PBMCs provided the cDNA or gDNA that served as material.

This CDR3 is built from 13 residues. Germline loops: CDR1 SQVTM, CDR2 ANQGSEA. J was trimmed by 1 base and V by 6 bases; bases with no gene match: 4. Source study methods: Estimation of nucleated cell counts relied on the amplification of reference gene primers. Produced via immunoSEQ multiplex PCR; TCRdb's table is partial and in-frame only. That table is the source of V, J and clone size, and D and trimming were worked out from the DNA. The sample consists of about 150,000 clones, 90% of them appearing once. Sequenced input: peripheral blood. The chain uses TRBV29-1 and TRBJ1-2, with 8 bases that match TRBD1. The sequence was obtained from a man aged 50 to 60 with acute or convalescent COVID-19. In nucleotides, the CDR3 is TGCAGCGTCACGGACAGGGTTAACTATGGCTACACCTTC. Its translation: CSVTDRVNYGYTF.